These 17 T cell receptor beta chains were sequenced from one sample in a study of blood T cells in healthy people across ages. Together with a sample-barcoded 5' primer, a J-beta primer mix was included in a second PCR lasting 7 to 11 cycles. MiXCR, applied by TCRdb to the 5' RACE reads, yields one record per CDR3 protein. The sample shows about 1.7 million distinct CDR3 sequences, 28% of them seen only once. Sample: blood. These receptors came from a young woman in good health.

The J gene is TRBJ1-2, the V gene TRBV24-1; 7 bases map to TRBD1. Germline-derived CDR1 and CDR2 are KGHDR and SFDVKD. The CDR3 is 17 amino acids. The trim removed 3 bases at V and 1 base at J, leaving 10 bases unmatched. DNA for the CDR3: TGTGCCACCAGTGATGCGGATGGGACAGACATTAACTATGGCTACACCTTC. Residues: CATSDADGTDINYGYTF.

This chain connects TRBV20-1 to TRBJ2-3, with D maybe TRBD1 (6 bases). Germline V lookup: CDR1 DFQATT, CDR2 SNEGSKA (reference sequence). V lost 8 bases, J lost 6 bases, and 15 bases lay in between. This CDR3 is 12 amino acids long. The CDR3 region is CSTTSRGDTQYF. In DNA form, the CDR3 reads TGCAGTACGACCTCCAGGGGTGATACGCAGTATTTT.

This clonotype was picked up many times. This chain links TRBV12-3 or TRBV12-4 with TRBJ2-7; perhaps TRBD2 as D (5 bases). Trimming pared 5 bases from V and 3 bases from J, leaving 11 bases between. The CDR3 contains 13 residues. The CDR3 spells CASSPTGIYEQYF. DNA for the CDR3: TGTGCCAGCAGTCCGACGGGGATCTACGAGCAGTACTTC.

This clonotype was found many times. The V and J genes are TRBV20-1 and TRBJ2-5, with 9 nucleotides matching TRBD1. Germline CDR1 reads DFQATT; CDR2 reads SNEGSKA (reference sequence). The J segment lost 4 bases and the V segment lost 0 bases, leaving 3 bases of the junction unmatched. The CDR3 spans 14 residues. The CDR3, as DNA: TGCAGTGCTAGAGATACGGGACAGGGAGAGACCCAGTACTTC. Translating it yields CSARDTGQGETQYF.

This clonotype was detected ten times or more. J is TRBJ2-3 and V is TRBV7-2, with D possibly matching TRBD1 (6 bases). CDR1 and CDR2 from the germline V gene are SGHTA and FQGNSA. CDR3 length: 12 amino acids. The germline V and J ends were trimmed by 4 bases and 6 bases, with 8 bases remaining between them. The CDR3 loop is CASSYRADTQYF. Here the CDR3 DNA reads TGTGCCAGCAGCTACAGGGCGGATACGCAGTATTTT. The variable domain in full, with the rest retrieved from reference TRBV7-2 and TRBJ2-3, is GAGVSQSPSNKVTEKGKDVELRCDPISGHTALYWYRQSLGQGLEFLIYFQGNSAPDKSGLPSDRFSAERTGGSVSTLTIQRTQQEDSAVYLCASSYRADTQYFGPGTRLTVL.

This clonotype occurred many times. The chain combines TRBV5-1 with TRBJ2-5; 8 nucleotides agree with TRBD2. J gave up 11 bases and V 4 bases, and 13 bases lay outside the gene matches. The CDR3 has 14 residues. Germline V gives CDR1 SGHRS, CDR2 YFSETQ. The CDR3 sequence is CASSRAGGSREQYF. CDR3 sequence (DNA): TGCGCCAGCAGCCGCGCGGGGGGCTCTCGTGAGCAGTACTTC. Full variable domain (remainder filled in from reference TRBV5-1 and TRBJ2-5): KAGVTQTPRYLIKTRGQQVTLSCSPISGHRSVSWYQQTPGQGLQFLFEYFSETQRNKGNFPGRFSGRQFSNSRSEMNVSTLELGDSALYLCASSRAGGSREQYFGPGTRLLVL.

This clonotype was observed a few times. J is TRBJ2-3 and V is TRBV7-9; D not resolved. Trimming took off 5 bases at V and 0 bases at J, with 12 bases between the two ends. The germline V gene has CDR1 SEHNR and CDR2 FQNEAQ (reference sequence). The CDR3 has 15 residues. CDR3 loop: CASSPLTTSTDTQYF. DNA for the CDR3: TGTGCCAGCAGCCCACTAACAACTAGCACAGATACGCAGTATTTT. The full variable domain, its missing parts supplied by reference TRBV7-9 and TRBJ2-3, is DTGVSQNPRHKITKRGQNVTFRCDPISEHNRLYWYRQTLGQGPEFLTYFQNEAQLEKSRLLSDRFSAERPKGSFSTLEIQRTEQGDSAMYLCASSPLTTSTDTQYFGPGTRLTVL.

The chain combines TRBV5-1 with TRBJ2-3, with D possibly being TRBD1 or TRBD2 (5 bases each). The germline V gene encodes CDR1 SGHRS and CDR2 YFSETQ. Trimming removed 2 bases at V and 1 base at J, with 14 bases between. This CDR3 is built from 16 residues. The DNA for the CDR3 is TGCGCCAGCAGCTTTCGAGGGCAGGGAGGCACAGATACGCAGTATTTT. Translation gives CASSFRGQGGTDTQYF.

This sequence joins TRBV4-1 and TRBJ2-1, with D possibly being TRBD1 or TRBD2 (5 bases each). The V gene lost 0 bases and the J gene lost 6 bases, with 12 bases spanning the gap. The CDR3 sequence is 15 residues long. From germline, CDR1 is MGHRA and CDR2 YSYEKL. The DNA for the CDR3 is TGCGCCAGCAGCCAAGATTGGGGGTCTCTCAATGAGCAGTTCTTC. It encodes CASSQDWGSLNEQFF.

This clonotype has only a few counts. The rearrangement joins TRBV10-3 to TRBJ1-2, with 8 bases that match TRBD1. Germline CDR1 reads ENHRY; CDR2 reads SYGVKD. This CDR3 region has 15 residues. V gave up 3 bases and J gave up 8 bases; unmatched junction bases: 11. The CDR3 sequence: CAISDFAAGGVGYTF. The CDR3 DNA reads as TGTGCCATCAGTGACTTCGCGGCAGGGGGCGTAGGCTACACCTTC.

The CDR3 reads CASSSTSGTSAAYEQYF. The CDR3 DNA is TGTGCCAGCAGTTCAACTTCCGGGACTAGCGCTGCCTACGAGCAGTACTTC. J is TRBJ2-7 and V is TRBV7-9, with 10 nucleotides matching TRBD2. Trimming took 6 bases from V and 2 from J; bases not matched to a gene: 13. The CDR3 length is 17 residues. Germline assignment: CDR1 SEHNR and CDR2 FQNEAQ (reference sequence).

This clonotype was detected ten times or more. V is TRBV6-6 and J is TRBJ2-5; D not certain. The germline V gene has CDR1 MNHNY and CDR2 SVGAGI (reference sequence). This CDR3 is built from 13 residues. The ends were cut back, 8 bases at V and 7 bases at J, with 17 bases in the middle. The CDR3 DNA reads TGTGCCAGCGGATTAAATACCCCGGGGACCCAGTACTTC. It yields the protein CASGLNTPGTQYF.

Details on this clonotype: A much larger clone lies one base from this, so it may be a read error. Likely a read error: the CDR3 ends without its conserved phenylalanine or tryptophan. The V gene is TRBV27, the J gene TRBJ2-4; tentatively, D is TRBD2 (5 bases). V was pared by 6 bases and J by 0 bases, with 18 bases between. This CDR3 comprises 17 residues. The germline V gene encodes CDR1 MNHEY and CDR2 SMNVEV (reference sequence). The CDR3 nucleotides read TGTGCCAGCAGGGTCCCGAGCGGATTCTTAGCCAAAAACATTCAGTACTCC. Its protein is CASRVPSGFLAKNIQYS.

This clonotype was detected only a few times. The CDR3 sequence: CASSQESHVEVVREQYF. DNA of the CDR3: TGCGCCAGCAGCCAAGAATCCCATGTAGAGGTGGTACGCGAGCAGTACTTC. The V gene is TRBV4-3, the J gene TRBJ2-5; D gene ambiguous. The DNA end is more similar to TRBJ2-7, so the J call may be wrong. Germline CDR1 is LGHNA and CDR2 is YSLEER. This CDR3 has 17 amino acids.

The CDR3 region has the DNA TGTGCCAGCTCCCACCCGGACAGGGGTGGCTACACCTTC. Its translation is CASSHPDRGGYTF. The gene calls are TRBV18 and TRBJ1-2, with 9 bases matching TRBD1. The CDR3 runs 13 residues. The ends lost 6 bases at V and 7 bases at J; junction bases unmatched: 6. In germline, CDR1 is KGHSH, CDR2 LQKENI.

CDR3 residues: CSARTSGASYEQYF. CDR3 sequence (DNA): TGCAGTGCTCGCACTAGCGGGGCATCCTACGAGCAGTACTTC. V gene TRBV20-1 combines with J gene TRBJ2-7; 10 positions match TRBD2. The CDR3 is made up of 14 amino acids. V shed 5 bases, J shed 1 base, and the junction held 5 bases outside the gene matches. Germline values: CDR1 DFQATT, CDR2 SNEGSKA (reference sequence).

This clonotype was seen more than once but under ten times. A much larger clone lies one base from this, so it may be a read error. The V call is TRBV4-1, the J call TRBJ2-3, with 8 bases fitting TRBD1. The CDR3 consists of 16 residues. Germline CDR1 is MGHRA and CDR2 is YSYEKL. V lost 0 bases to trimming and J lost 10 bases; unmatched junction nucleotides: 12. The CDR3 is CASSQDPVTGEDPQYF. The CDR3 nucleotides are TGCGCCAGCAGCCAAGATCCCGTGACAGGGGAGGATCCGCAGTATTTT.